This entry lists 32 T cell receptor beta chains sequenced from one sample in a study of early T cells in non-severe SARS-CoV-2 infection. TCRdb re-called the 5' RACE reads with MiXCR, one entry per CDR3 protein. The table lists around 77,000 distinct CDR3 sequences, 5% of them singletons. The sample was whole blood, taken at baseline. These receptors were taken from an adult who was a healthcare worker with PCR-confirmed SARS-CoV-2 infection or an uninfected control (not recorded which).

This clonotype was seen at least ten times. The rearrangement uses TRBV19 and TRBJ2-1; a possible D gene is TRBD2 (5 bases). Germline V gene lookup returns CDR1 LNHDA and CDR2 SQIVND (reference sequence). The V end was cut by 3 bases, the J end by 7 bases, with 10 bases between. This CDR3 has 13 amino acids. The CDR3 protein is CASSMGVVNEQFF. Here the CDR3 DNA reads TGTGCCAGTAGTATGGGAGTTGTAAATGAGCAGTTCTTC.

The chain uses TRBV28 and TRBJ2-7; 10 bases match TRBD2. Germline V gene lookup returns CDR1 MDHEN and CDR2 SYDVKM. V was pared by 4 bases and J by 4 bases, with 13 bases of the junction left unmatched. The CDR3 covers 17 residues. The CDR3 bases are TGTGCCAGCAGTTCCCAACGACTAGCGGGTGAACTGTACGAGCAGTACTTC. Its protein is CASSSQRLAGELYEQYF. The complete variable domain, with remaining parts taken from reference TRBV28 and TRBJ2-7, reads DVKVTQSSRYLVKRTGEKVFLECVQDMDHENMFWYRQDPGLGLRLIYFSYDVKMKEKGDIPEGYSVSREKKERFSLILESASTNQTSMYLCASSSQRLAGELYEQYFGPGTRLTVT.

The chain combines TRBV11-2 with TRBJ2-5; TRBD2 is a possible D gene (5 bases). This CDR3 has 15 residues. Trimming took 2 bases from V and 2 from J, leaving 12 bases between them. The germline V gene encodes CDR1 SGHAT and CDR2 FQNNGV. The CDR3 protein is CASSLRRRVQETQYF. The DNA of the CDR3 is TGTGCCAGCAGCTTACGGAGGAGAGTTCAAGAGACCCAGTACTTC.

The table lists this clonotype with many counts. The chain combines TRBV10-3 with TRBJ2-7; D not certain. Looked up from germline, CDR1 is ENHRY and CDR2 is SYGVKD. CDR3 size: 12 residues. V was shortened by 6 bases and J by 3 bases, with 9 bases between the two germline ends. The CDR3: CAIRARDYEQYF. In DNA form, the CDR3 reads TGTGCCATCAGGGCCAGAGACTACGAGCAGTACTTC.

The chain couples TRBV7-3 to TRBJ2-1, with 12 bases lining up with TRBD2. CDR1 is SGHTA, CDR2 FQGTGA, per germline. With 5 bases clipped from V and 10 bases from J, the junction kept 9 bases outside the gene matches. CDR3 length: 15 amino acids. The DNA for the CDR3 is TGTGCCAGCAGCGACCGGACTAGCGGGAAGGGGGAGCAGTTCTTC. This sequence encodes CASSDRTSGKGEQFF.

This clonotype came up many times. This chain connects TRBV20-1 to TRBJ2-7; 10 bases match TRBD1. From germline, CDR1 is DFQATT and CDR2 SNEGSKA (reference sequence). CDR3 size: 13 residues. The CDR3 coding sequence is TGCAGCCCCAAACGGGACAGGGGTTACGAGCAGTACTTC. Its protein product is CSPKRDRGYEQYF.

The gene calls are TRBV7-9 and TRBJ2-7, with 13 bases aligning to TRBD2. The germline gives CDR1 SEHNR, CDR2 FQNEAQ (reference sequence). The CDR3 extends over 20 amino acids. V was pared by 1 base and J by 6 bases, with 18 bases of the junction left unmatched. The CDR3 here is CASSLGGLAGAMMGASEQYF. The CDR3 DNA sequence: TGTGCCAGCAGCTTAGGCGGACTAGCGGGAGCAATGATGGGAGCCTCCGAGCAGTACTTC.

This clonotype has only a few counts. The rearrangement joins TRBV11-2 to TRBJ2-7; 12 bases fit TRBD2. V lost 6 bases to trimming and J lost 4 bases; unmatched junction nucleotides: 13. CDR3 length equals 17 residues. The germline CDR1 and CDR2 sequences are SGHAT and FQNNGV. The CDR3 DNA sequence: TGTGCCAGCAGTCAAGGCGGCCTAGCGGGGGGGAGGTACGAGCAGTACTTC. This codes for CASSQGGLAGGRYEQYF.

This sequence joins TRBV21-1 and TRBJ1-2. TRBV21-1 is described as a pseudogene. The CDR3 has 15 amino acids. In nucleotides, the CDR3 is TGTGCCAGCAGCAAAAGGAAAAGGTACTGCTATGGCTACACCTTC. As protein: CASSKRKRYCYGYTF.

The table lists this clonotype with many counts. The CDR3 nucleotides are TGTGCCAGCAGGAAAGCGGGAGGTGCTGGGGAGCAGTACTTC. As protein: CASRKAGGAGEQYF. This chain connects TRBV25-1 to TRBJ2-7, with 9 bases that match TRBD2. The V segment lost 6 bases and the J segment 7 bases; nucleotides outside the gene matches: 10. This CDR3 has 14 residues. Per the germline V gene, CDR1 is MGHDK and CDR2 is SYGVNS.

This clonotype came up many times. The junction departs from germline at one end; a sequencing error may be responsible. V is TRBV4-1 and J is TRBJ1-1, with D hard to call. Germline V gene data show CDR1 as MGHRA and CDR2 as YSYEKL. The CDR3 is made up of 11 amino acids. The CDR3 spells CASSQDRWLLF. The CDR3 DNA reads TGCGCCAGCAGCCAAGATCGGTGGCTCCTCTTT.

The chain carries TRBV12-3 or TRBV12-4 and TRBJ2-7, with D maybe TRBD2 (6 bases). V shed 6 bases and J shed 1 base, with 19 bases lying between them. This CDR3 is built from 16 residues. CDR3 in amino acids: CASSPLPGLPSYEQYF. The DNA for the CDR3 is TGTGCCAGCAGCCCTCTACCGGGACTCCCATCCTACGAGCAGTACTTC.

This clonotype showed up many times. The DNA for the CDR3 is TGTGCCAGCAGTTTTCAGAGCCCTGGGACAGTCCGATTCGAAGCTAGCACAGATACGCAGTATTTT. Amino acid sequence: CASSFQSPGTVRFEASTDTQYF. V usage is TRBV28 and J usage is TRBJ2-3; TRBD1 matches at 7 bases. The germline V gene has CDR1 MDHEN and CDR2 SYDVKM. V shed 3 bases, J shed 0 bases, and the junction held 24 bases outside the gene matches. The CDR3 consists of 22 residues.

This clonotype has a count of ten or more. The chain carries TRBV28 and TRBJ2-1, with 11 bases identical to TRBD2. The germline CDR1 and CDR2 sequences are MDHEN and SYDVKM. Trimming removed 6 bases from V and 7 bases from J; junction bases left unmatched: 11. This CDR3 comprises 16 residues. CDR3 sequence (DNA): TGTGCCAGCAGCCACCTTATAGCGGGAGGGTGGAATGAGCAGTTCTTC. The encoded protein is CASSHLIAGGWNEQFF.

This clonotype occurred many times. The gene calls are TRBV20-1 and TRBJ1-1; D is ambiguous. CDR1 DFQATT and CDR2 SNEGSKA come from the germline V gene (reference sequence). The CDR3 is 13 residues long. V was shortened by 7 bases and J by 4 bases, with 16 bases between the two germline ends. CDR3 sequence (DNA): TGCAGTGGAAGCGACCAAAAGCGCACTGAAGCTTTCTTT. It encodes CSGSDQKRTEAFF.

At least ten counts were recorded for this clonotype. The V call is TRBV28, the J call TRBJ1-1; D remains unclear. Germline V CDR1 and CDR2: MDHEN, SYDVKM. V lost 5 bases, J lost 0 bases, and 10 bases lay in between. This CDR3 has 14 residues. CDR3 region: CASSPGLMNTEAFF. CDR3 coding DNA: TGTGCCAGCAGTCCCGGACTCATGAACACTGAAGCTTTCTTT. Filled out from reference TRBV28 and TRBJ1-1, the complete variable domain reads DVKVTQSSRYLVKRTGEKVFLECVQDMDHENMFWYRQDPGLGLRLIYFSYDVKMKEKGDIPEGYSVSREKKERFSLILESASTNQTSMYLCASSPGLMNTEAFFGQGTRLTVV.

The V and J genes are TRBV18 and TRBJ1-4, with 7 bases fitting TRBD1. The germline V gene encodes CDR1 KGHSH and CDR2 LQKENI. V lost 2 bases to trimming and J lost 7 bases; unmatched junction nucleotides: 13. This CDR3 spans 17 amino acids. CDR3: CASSPSAPSGGTEKLFF. The CDR3, as DNA: TGTGCCAGCTCACCATCGGCCCCTTCAGGGGGGACTGAAAAACTGTTTTTT.

This clonotype was counted at least ten times. The chain carries TRBV20-1 and TRBJ2-1; TRBD2 matches 13 bases. The CDR3 is 15 amino acids. Trimming at V came to 6 bases and at J to 1 base, leaving 3 bases not matched to a gene. Germline loops: CDR1 DFQATT, CDR2 SNEGSKA (reference sequence). The CDR3 coding sequence is TGCAGTGCCCCGGGACTAGCGGGATCCTACAATGAGCAGTTCTTC. It is translated as CSAPGLAGSYNEQFF.

This clonotype occurred many times. The genes are TRBV9 and TRBJ1-1, with a possible D match to TRBD1 (5 bases). Germline V lookup: CDR1 SGDLS, CDR2 YYNGEE. V was clipped by 0 bases and J by 1 base, with 13 bases between them. This CDR3 comprises 16 residues. CDR3 residues: CASSVGDGARNTEAFF. The CDR3 DNA sequence: TGTGCCAGCAGCGTAGGGGATGGGGCCAGGAACACTGAAGCTTTCTTT.

This clonotype turned up a few times. The chain carries TRBV5-1 and TRBJ2-7; 9 bases agree with TRBD1. Germline V gene sequence: CDR1 SGHRS, CDR2 YFSETQ. Trimming removed 7 bases from V and 3 bases from J; junction bases left unmatched: 11. The length of the CDR3 is 15 residues. Here the CDR3 reads CASQITGGESYEQYF. In DNA form, the CDR3 reads TGCGCCAGCCAGATTACAGGGGGCGAGAGCTACGAGCAGTACTTC.

This clonotype appeared many times. The chain joins TRBV12-3 or TRBV12-4 to TRBJ2-5; D possibly uses TRBD1 or TRBD2 (6 bases each). This CDR3 region has 14 residues. V lost 6 bases and J 5 bases, leaving 16 bases between the germline ends. This CDR3 reads CASRTYRAGETQYF. CDR3 coding DNA: TGTGCCAGCAGGACCTACAGGGCGGGGGAGACCCAGTACTTC.

This clonotype was detected only a few times. V usage is TRBV14 and J usage is TRBJ2-7; TRBD1 is a possible D gene (6 bases). The CDR3 sequence is 13 residues long. Germline CDR1 is SGHDN and CDR2 is FVKESK. V was cut by 0 bases and J by 5 bases, with 8 bases left in between. CDR3 region: CASSQDPGDEQYF. DNA for the CDR3: TGTGCCAGCAGCCAAGATCCAGGGGACGAGCAGTACTTC.

This clonotype was recorded at least ten times. The chain recombines TRBV27 with TRBJ2-3; D is ambiguous. Germline values: CDR1 MNHEY, CDR2 SMNVEV (reference sequence). Trimming stripped 4 bases from V and 1 base from J, with 3 bases between. CDR3 length: 12 amino acids. CDR3 protein: CASSSGTDTQYF. The DNA for the CDR3 is TGTGCCAGCAGTTCCGGCACAGATACGCAGTATTTT.

The V gene is TRBV2, the J gene TRBJ2-7; D may be TRBD1 or TRBD2 (5 bases each). V dropped 6 bases and J dropped 3 bases, with 15 bases sitting between them. This CDR3 is built from 14 residues. Germline V gene sequence: CDR1 SNHLY, CDR2 FYNNEI. In DNA, the CDR3 is TGTGCCAGCAGGATCCGGGGCCTAATCTACGAGCAGTACTTC. Amino acid sequence: CASRIRGLIYEQYF.

There are many counts of this clonotype. Here the CDR3 reads CASSLGGTGNTIYF. CDR3 coding DNA: TGTGCCAGCAGTTTGGGAGGGACTGGAAACACCATATATTTT. The genes are TRBV27 and TRBJ1-3, with D uncertain. This CDR3 region has 14 residues. Germline lookup yields CDR1 MNHEY and CDR2 SMNVEV (reference sequence). V lost 3 bases to trimming and J lost 2 bases, with 8 bases between them.

The V gene is TRBV18, the J gene TRBJ2-7; D perhaps matches TRBD2 (6 bases). Germline V gene lookup returns CDR1 KGHSH and CDR2 LQKENI. Between the trimmed V and J ends, which lost 6 bases and 4 bases, there was a span of 16 bases. The CDR3 totals 14 residues. CDR3: CASSQPGLLYEQYF. The CDR3 DNA is TGTGCCAGCTCGCAACCGGGACTCCTATACGAGCAGTACTTC.

The chain is built from TRBV7-2 and TRBJ2-7, with 9 bases that match TRBD1. CDR1 SGHTA and CDR2 FQGNSA come from the germline V gene. Trimming cost V 5 bases and J 0 bases; bases outside gene matches: 8. CDR3 size: 16 residues. The CDR3: CASSPAGTGSSYEQYF. The CDR3 DNA follows: TGTGCCAGCAGCCCCGCCGGGACAGGGAGCTCCTACGAGCAGTACTTC.

Comment on this clonotype: Germline is not matched at one junction end, which may reflect a read error. The chain employs TRBV7-9 and TRBJ1-1; no clear D gene. Germline V lookup: CDR1 SEHNR, CDR2 FQNEAQ (reference sequence). This CDR3 spans 13 amino acids. CDR3 sequence: CASSLAHNTDAFF. In nucleotides, the CDR3 is TGTGCCAGCAGCTTAGCGCACAACACTGACGCTTTCTTT.

This clonotype occurred many times. CDR3 in DNA: TGTGCCAGCAGTGCCGGGACAGGCGCGAGCTCCTATAATTCACCCCTCCACTTT. This sequence encodes CASSAGTGASSYNSPLHF. The chain combines TRBV27 with TRBJ1-6, with 8 positions matching TRBD1. The trim removed 5 bases at V and 0 bases at J, leaving 9 bases unmatched. Germline V gene data show CDR1 as MNHEY and CDR2 as SMNVEV (reference sequence). The CDR3 is 18 residues long.

This clonotype was counted only a few times. The rearrangement links TRBV29-1 to TRBJ2-5; tentative D call: TRBD1 (6 bases). The germline gives CDR1 SQVTM, CDR2 ANQGSEA. Trimming took 3 bases from V and 7 from J, leaving 12 bases between them. There are 12 residues in the CDR3. The CDR3: CSVESTGLTQYF. The CDR3 DNA reads as TGCAGCGTTGAGAGCACAGGGTTGACCCAGTACTTC.

In its sample, this clonotype was seen a few times. V is TRBV19 and J is TRBJ2-2; D not resolved. V was cut by 5 bases and J by 6 bases, with 10 bases left in between. This CDR3 is built from 13 residues. CDR1 is LNHDA and CDR2 is SQIVND in the germline V gene (reference sequence). The CDR3 spells CASSASAAGELFF. The CDR3 DNA reads as TGTGCCAGTAGTGCTTCCGCGGCCGGGGAGCTGTTTTTT. The entire variable domain, with the rest obtained from reference TRBV19 and TRBJ2-2, is as follows: DGGITQSPKYLFRKEGQNVTLSCEQNLNHDAMYWYRQDPGQGLRLIYYSQIVNDFQKGDIAEGYSVSREKKESFPLTVTSAQKNPTAFYLCASSASAAGELFFGEGSRLTVL.

The V and J genes are TRBV3-1 and TRBJ2-7; unclear D gene. The V gene lost 3 bases and the J gene lost 3 bases, with 6 bases spanning the gap. There are 12 residues in the CDR3. Germline V gives CDR1 LGHDT, CDR2 YNNKEL (reference sequence). CDR3 amino acids: CASSQTRYEQYF. The CDR3 DNA reads TGTGCCAGCAGCCAGACCCGCTACGAGCAGTACTTC.